The 14 T cell receptor beta chains listed next were all sequenced from one sample in a study of human T cells and chemical hapten exposure. The time point is: patch test 1, 2 weeks after DPC sensitization. Specified treatment: therapeutic diphenylcyclopropenone sensitization with weekly scalp DPC. Each CDR3 protein is one row after TCRdb ran MiXCR on the RACE reads. This table holds some 340,000 distinct CDR3 sequences, under 9% found once. Sequencing used whole blood, obtained in connection with sensitization to the hapten diphenylcyclopropenone (DPC). All receptors derive from a woman under 30 with alopecia areata. Some clones in this sample may be carry-over from other donors' samples.

The table lists this clonotype with a few counts. The V gene is TRBV6-6, the J gene TRBJ2-2; 11 bases are shared with TRBD2. The CDR3 is 15 amino acids. Germline trimming cut 6 bases from V and 6 bases from J; bases unmatched to any gene: 6. Per germline, CDR1 MNHNY and CDR2 SVGAGI (reference sequence). CDR3 protein: CASSLAGGSPGELFF. CDR3 nucleotide sequence: TGTGCCAGCAGCTTAGCGGGGGGGAGCCCCGGGGAGCTGTTTTTT.

There are a few counts of this clonotype. This chain connects TRBV27 to TRBJ2-5, with D unresolved. Looked up from germline, CDR1 is MNHEY and CDR2 is SMNVEV (reference sequence). Trimming cost V 2 bases and J 10 bases, with 17 bases left between them. The CDR3 contains 14 residues. The chain's CDR3 is CASSLASMRLDQYF. In nucleotides, the CDR3 is TGTGCCAGCAGTTTAGCGTCTATGAGATTGGACCAGTACTTC.

This clonotype has ten or more counts. The chain couples TRBV10-3 to TRBJ2-1; tentatively, D is TRBD1 (6 bases). The CDR3 spans 13 residues. Per germline, CDR1 ENHRY and CDR2 SYGVKD. V lost 6 bases to trimming and J lost 9 bases, with 15 bases between them. The CDR3 spells CAIRKSLGGEQFF. The CDR3 coding sequence is TGTGCCATCAGAAAATCGCTAGGGGGTGAGCAGTTCTTC.

At least ten counts were recorded for this clonotype. The chain links TRBV7-6 to TRBJ2-1, with 7 bases fitting TRBD2. The ends lost 5 bases at V and 4 bases at J; junction bases unmatched: 14. Germline assignment: CDR1 SGHVS and CDR2 FNYEAQ. The CDR3 contains 17 residues. In nucleotides, the CDR3 is TGTGCCAGCAGCCGATTTAACCCGGGCGGGGGATACAATGAGCAGTTCTTC. Translation: CASSRFNPGGGYNEQFF.

This clonotype was observed many times. This chain links TRBV12-3 or TRBV12-4 with TRBJ1-2; the match to TRBD1 covers 9 bases. The CDR3 is 15 residues long. V shed 2 bases, J shed 5 bases, and the junction held 6 bases outside the gene matches. The CDR3: CASSLWGQGVYGYTF. CDR3 DNA: TGTGCCAGCAGTTTATGGGGACAGGGAGTGTATGGCTACACCTTC.

The sample holds many counts of this clonotype. The CDR3 DNA sequence: TGTGCCAGCAGCTTAGCGTTCCTTCAGCCCCAGCATTTT. This codes for CASSLAFLQPQHF. V usage is TRBV11-2 and J usage is TRBJ1-5; D is ambiguous. There are 13 residues in the CDR3. Between the trimmed V and J ends, which lost 1 base and 6 bases, there was a span of 7 bases. Germline V gene sequence: CDR1 SGHAT, CDR2 FQNNGV.

The chain uses TRBV7-3 and TRBJ1-6, with 9 bases aligning to TRBD1. Per the germline V gene, CDR1 is SGHTA and CDR2 is FQGTGA. With 2 bases clipped from V and 10 bases from J, the junction kept 9 bases outside the gene matches. CDR3 length: 16 residues. Written as DNA, the CDR3 is TGTGCCAGCAGCTTAGCTGGGACAGGGTCACGGTCACCCCTCCACTTT. Its protein product is CASSLAGTGSRSPLHF. Full variable domain (missing parts from reference TRBV7-3 and TRBJ1-6): GAGVSQTPSNKVTEKGKYVELRCDPISGHTALYWYRQSLGQGPEFLIYFQGTGAADDSGLPNDRFFAVRPEGSVSTLKIQRTERGDSAVYLCASSLAGTGSRSPLHFGNGTRLTVT.

This clonotype came up a few times. J is TRBJ1-1 and V is TRBV6-1; 7 bases are shared with TRBD1. The CDR3 extends over 15 amino acids. With 3 bases clipped from V and 1 base from J, the junction kept 5 bases outside the gene matches. Germline CDR1 MNHNS, CDR2 SASEGT. This chain's CDR3 is CASSEPGGTNTEAFF. The DNA of the CDR3 is TGTGCCAGCAGTGAGCCAGGGGGAACGAACACTGAAGCTTTCTTT.

The chain links TRBV18 to TRBJ2-7, with 10 bases aligning to TRBD1. V dropped 3 bases and J dropped 7; count of bases not matched to a gene: 9. The CDR3 runs to 15 residues. Germline values: CDR1 KGHSH, CDR2 LQKENI. CDR3 region: CASSPPGTGALEQYF. CDR3 bases: TGTGCCAGCTCACCGCCCGGGACAGGGGCCCTGGAGCAGTACTTC.

This clonotype was found many times. J is TRBJ2-7 and V is TRBV11-2; TRBD2 agrees at 7 bases. Germline trimming cut 5 bases from V and 0 bases from J; bases unmatched to any gene: 7. This CDR3 contains 15 residues. The germline V gene has CDR1 SGHAT and CDR2 FQNNGV. CDR3 bases: TGTGCCAGCAGCCGAGGAAGCGGGGCCTCCTACGAGCAGTACTTC. It is translated as CASSRGSGASYEQYF.

The table lists this clonotype with many counts. The chain employs TRBV2 and TRBJ2-7; a possible D gene is TRBD2 (5 bases). Trimming removed 8 bases at V and 3 bases at J, with 14 bases between. Germline V lookup: CDR1 SNHLY, CDR2 FYNNEI. The length of the CDR3 is 13 residues. The CDR3 region is CASAEGLLYEQYF. The CDR3 DNA follows: TGTGCCAGCGCAGAGGGCCTCCTCTACGAGCAGTACTTC.

In the case of this clonotype: This sequence may be a read error, since a much larger clone differs from it by one base. This chain joins TRBV9 and TRBJ2-1; D possibly corresponds to TRBD2 (6 bases). The CDR3 extends over 15 amino acids. V lost 4 bases and J 3 bases, leaving 14 bases between the germline ends. Germline-derived CDR1 and CDR2 are SGDLS and YYNGEE. This CDR3 is CASSPQSTSYNEQFF. The CDR3 DNA follows: TGTGCCAGCAGCCCGCAGTCGACTAGCTACAATGAGCAGTTCTTC.

The V call is TRBV29-1, the J call TRBJ1-1; the D gene is possibly TRBD1 (5 bases). The V end was cut by 6 bases, the J end by 5 bases, with 13 bases between. The CDR3 has 12 residues. Looked up from germline, CDR1 is SQVTM and CDR2 is ANQGSEA. In DNA, the CDR3 is TGCAGCGTCCGGGGCGCAGGTACTGAAGCTTTCTTT. It encodes CSVRGAGTEAFF.

This clonotype appeared many times. The chain uses TRBV4-3 and TRBJ2-5, with 8 bases that match TRBD2. J lost 2 bases, V lost 0 bases, and 5 bases had no gene match. The germline gives CDR1 LGHNA, CDR2 YSLEER. The CDR3 loop spans 16 amino acids. This CDR3 is CASSQDLPGGQETQYF. The CDR3 nucleotides read TGCGCCAGCAGCCAAGATTTACCGGGGGGGCAAGAGACCCAGTACTTC.